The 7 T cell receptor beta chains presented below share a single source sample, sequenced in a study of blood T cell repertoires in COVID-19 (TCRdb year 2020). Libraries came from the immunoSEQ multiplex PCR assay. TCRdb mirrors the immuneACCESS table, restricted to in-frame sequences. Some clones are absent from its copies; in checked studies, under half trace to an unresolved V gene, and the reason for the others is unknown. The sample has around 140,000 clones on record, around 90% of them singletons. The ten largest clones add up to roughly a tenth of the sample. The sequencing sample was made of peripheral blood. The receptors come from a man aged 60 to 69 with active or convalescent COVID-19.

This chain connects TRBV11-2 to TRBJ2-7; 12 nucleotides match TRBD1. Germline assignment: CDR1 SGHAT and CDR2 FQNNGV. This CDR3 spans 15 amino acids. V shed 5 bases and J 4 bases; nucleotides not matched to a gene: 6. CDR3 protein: CASSPGTGGTYEQYF. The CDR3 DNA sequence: TGTGCCAGCAGCCCGGGGACAGGGGGCACTTACGAGCAGTACTTC. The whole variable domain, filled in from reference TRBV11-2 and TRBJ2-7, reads EAGVAQSPRYKIIEKRQSVAFWCNPISGHATLYWYQQILGQGPKLLIQFQNNGVVDDSQLPKDRFSAERLKGVDSTLKIQPAKLEDSAVYLCASSPGTGGTYEQYFGPGTRLTVT.

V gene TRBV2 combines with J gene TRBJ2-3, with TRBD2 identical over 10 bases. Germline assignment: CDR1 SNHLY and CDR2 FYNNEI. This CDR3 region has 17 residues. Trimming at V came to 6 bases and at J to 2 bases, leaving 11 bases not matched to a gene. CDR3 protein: CASSGGGTSVYTDTQYF. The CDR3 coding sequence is TGTGCCAGCAGCGGGGGGGGGACTAGCGTATACACAGATACGCAGTATTTT.

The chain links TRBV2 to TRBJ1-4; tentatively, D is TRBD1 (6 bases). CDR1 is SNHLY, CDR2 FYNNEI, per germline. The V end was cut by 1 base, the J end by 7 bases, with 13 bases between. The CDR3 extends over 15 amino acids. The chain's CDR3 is CASSEGSGAGEKLFF. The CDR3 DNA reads TGTGCCAGCAGTGAAGGATCAGGGGCCGGTGAAAAACTGTTTTTT. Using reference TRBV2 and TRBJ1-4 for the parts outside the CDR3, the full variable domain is EPEVTQTPSHQVTQMGQEVILRCVPISNHLYFYWYRQILGQKVEFLVSFYNNEISEKSEIFDDQFSVERPDGSNFTLKIRSTKLEDSAMYFCASSEGSGAGEKLFFGSGTQLSVL.

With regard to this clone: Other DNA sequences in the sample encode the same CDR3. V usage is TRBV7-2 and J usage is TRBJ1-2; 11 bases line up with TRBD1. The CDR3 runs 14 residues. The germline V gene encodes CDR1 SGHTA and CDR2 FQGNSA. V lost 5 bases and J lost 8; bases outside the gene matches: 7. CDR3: CASSLGQGAQGYTF. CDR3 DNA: TGTGCCAGCAGCCTAGGACAGGGGGCGCAGGGCTACACCTTC.

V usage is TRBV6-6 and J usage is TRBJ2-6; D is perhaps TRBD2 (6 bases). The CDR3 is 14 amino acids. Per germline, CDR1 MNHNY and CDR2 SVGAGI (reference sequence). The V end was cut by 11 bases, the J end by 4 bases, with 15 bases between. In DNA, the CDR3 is TGTGCCCTTCGGAGGGGCGAAGGGGCCAACGTCCTGACTTTC. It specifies CALRRGEGANVLTF.

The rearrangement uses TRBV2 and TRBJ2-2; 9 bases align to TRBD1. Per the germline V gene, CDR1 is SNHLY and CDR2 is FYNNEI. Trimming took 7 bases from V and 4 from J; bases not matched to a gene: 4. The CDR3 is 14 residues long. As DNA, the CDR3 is TGTGCCAGCAATACGGACAGGGGCACCGGGGAGCTGTTTTTT. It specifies CASNTDRGTGELFF.

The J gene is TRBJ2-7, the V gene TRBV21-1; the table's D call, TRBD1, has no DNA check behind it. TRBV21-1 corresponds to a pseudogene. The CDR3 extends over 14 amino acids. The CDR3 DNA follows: TGTGCCAGCAGCGAAAACAGGACCATCTACGAGCAGTACTTC. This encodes CASSENRTIYEQYF.